The 17 T cell receptor beta chains below all came from one sample that was sequenced in a study of CXCR3-negative and CXCR3-positive naive CD8 T cells. Study observations and caveats: Compared with CXCR3-negative naive cells, CXCR3-positive naive cells showed more hydrophobic TRB CDR3s.

These receptors are not linked to any known antigen. All TRB cDNA libraries came from 5' RACE performed with UMI labels. For each CDR3 protein, TCRdb gives one entry from its re-call of the 5' RACE reads, without DNA. Its clone listing holds around 6,800 distinct CDR3 sequences. Sequenced input: naive CXCR3+ CD8+ T cells from blood. Stated subset: CD45RO-CCR7+CD27+CD95- naive CD8+ T cells expressing CXCR3 (TNR3+). The receptors come from a human donor in good health. Some clones in this sample may be carry-over from other donors' samples.

This clonotype counts as medium-sized by frequency. V and J are TRBV11-2 and TRBJ2-7; absent DNA, TCRdb's TRBD2 call cannot be checked. The length of the CDR3 is 15 residues. Germline lookup yields CDR1 SGHAT and CDR2 FQNNGV. CDR3 residues: CASSYGSGGAYEQYF.

This clonotype shows up as medium-sized by frequency. CDR3 residues: CASSLEPAEQFF. The chain uses TRBV7-8 and TRBJ2-1. The length of the CDR3 is 12 residues. Germline assignment: CDR1 SGHVS and CDR2 FQNEAQ.

This clonotype ranks as medium-sized (0.01 to 0.1%) in terms of frequency. The rearrangement uses TRBV29-1 and TRBJ2-7; TCRdb proposes TRBD2, but this gene call is untestable without DNA. The CDR3 spans 14 residues. Germline loops: CDR1 SQVTM, CDR2 ANQGSEA. The CDR3 here is CSVEDGLAAPEQYF.

The V gene is TRBV20-1, the J gene TRBJ2-5; TCRdb lists TRBD1, though no DNA is available to test this call. The CDR3 length is 15 residues. Germline V gene data show CDR1 as DFQATT and CDR2 as SNEGSKA (reference sequence). The CDR3 loop reads CSATSGQPRQETQYF.

The rearrangement links TRBV20-1 to TRBJ2-7; TCRdb selects TRBD1, and the lack of DNA leaves this call unchecked. The germline V gene has CDR1 DFQATT and CDR2 SNEGSKA (reference sequence). The length of the CDR3 is 16 residues. The chain's CDR3 is CSASPSAASPFYEQYF.

This clonotype counts as medium-sized by frequency. The chain uses TRBV7-8 and TRBJ2-7. In germline, CDR1 is SGHVS, CDR2 FQNEAQ. This CDR3 comprises 14 residues. The chain's CDR3 is CASSDGGSPYEQYF.

In terms of frequency, this clonotype is medium-sized. The J gene is TRBJ2-7, the V gene TRBV29-1; without DNA, the TCRdb call of TRBD1 cannot be checked. Germline-derived CDR1 and CDR2 are SQVTM and ANQGSEA. The CDR3 is made up of 13 amino acids. The CDR3 sequence is CSARDRVSYEQYF.

This clonotype counts as medium-sized by frequency. The V gene is TRBV2, the J gene TRBJ2-6; TCRdb outputs TRBD1, but without DNA this stays unchecked. The CDR3 is made up of 18 amino acids. Looked up from germline, CDR1 is SNHLY and CDR2 is FYNNEI. The CDR3 here is CASSALTGSYSGANVLTF.

The gene calls are TRBV28 and TRBJ1-1; TCRdb reports TRBD1, a call that lacks DNA to check it against. The CDR3 has 13 amino acids. CDR1 MDHEN and CDR2 SYDVKM come from the germline V gene. The CDR3 here is CASSLQGYTEAFF.

V gene TRBV15 combines with J gene TRBJ2-1; TCRdb returns TRBD2, unconfirmable since there is no DNA. Germline V gene data show CDR1 as LNHNV and CDR2 as YYDKDF (reference sequence). The CDR3 extends over 14 amino acids. The CDR3 spells CATRRTDTNNEQFF.

This rearrangement joins TRBV25-1 to TRBJ2-1. The CDR3 is 15 amino acids. The germline V gene has CDR1 MGHDK and CDR2 SYGVNS. CDR3 amino acids: CASSELSRPYNEQFF.

By frequency, this clonotype is medium-sized. The chain is built from TRBV29-1 and TRBJ2-7; without DNA, the TCRdb call of TRBD1 cannot be checked. Germline values: CDR1 SQVTM, CDR2 ANQGSEA. The CDR3 contains 13 residues. CDR3 residues: CSVEKTGQGEQYF.

By frequency, this clonotype is medium-sized. V gene TRBV6-6 combines with J gene TRBJ2-1; the D call from TCRdb, TRBD2, cannot be confirmed without DNA. The germline CDR1 and CDR2 sequences are MNHNY and SVGAGI (reference sequence). The CDR3 is 12 residues long. CDR3 sequence reads: CASRSGGNEQFF.

The chain links TRBV4-2 to TRBJ1-1; the TCRdb D gene call, TRBD1, has no DNA to confirm it. The length of the CDR3 is 18 residues. Germline loops: CDR1 LGHNA, CDR2 YNFKEQ. The CDR3 protein is CASSPSYRGQGRNTEAFF.

The chain couples TRBV11-2 to TRBJ2-7. The CDR3 loop spans 13 amino acids. Germline CDR1 reads SGHAT; CDR2 reads FQNNGV. The CDR3 loop reads CASSLDLLGEQYF.

Here the CDR3 reads CASSKEPQVTPTEAFF. This chain links TRBV21-1 with TRBJ1-1; absent DNA, TCRdb's TRBD1 call cannot be checked. TRBV21-1 is given as a pseudogene. The CDR3 totals 16 residues.

By frequency, this clonotype is medium-sized (0.01 to 0.1%). The chain links TRBV29-1 to TRBJ2-7; the D call of TRBD1 rests on TCRdb alone, since no DNA is present to check it. Germline lookup yields CDR1 SQVTM and CDR2 ANQGSEA. This CDR3 contains 16 residues. The CDR3 is CSHFYGAGEGTYEQYF.